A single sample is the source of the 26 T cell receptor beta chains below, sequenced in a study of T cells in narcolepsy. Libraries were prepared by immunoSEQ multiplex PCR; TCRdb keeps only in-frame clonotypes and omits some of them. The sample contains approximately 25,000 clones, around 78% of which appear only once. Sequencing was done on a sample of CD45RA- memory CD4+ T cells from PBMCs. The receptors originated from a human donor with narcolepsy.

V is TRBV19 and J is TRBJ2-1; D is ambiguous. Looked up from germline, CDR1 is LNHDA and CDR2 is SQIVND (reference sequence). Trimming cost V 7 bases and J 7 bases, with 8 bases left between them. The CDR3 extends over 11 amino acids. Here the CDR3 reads CASKNVNEQFF. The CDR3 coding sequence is TGTGCCAGTAAGAACGTAAATGAGCAGTTCTTC.

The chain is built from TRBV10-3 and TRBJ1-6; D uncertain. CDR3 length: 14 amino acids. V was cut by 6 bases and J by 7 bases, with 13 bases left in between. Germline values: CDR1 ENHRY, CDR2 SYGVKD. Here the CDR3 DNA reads TGTGCCATCAGAGGGCATGGGAGCAATTCACCCCTCCACTTT. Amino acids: CAIRGHGSNSPLHF.

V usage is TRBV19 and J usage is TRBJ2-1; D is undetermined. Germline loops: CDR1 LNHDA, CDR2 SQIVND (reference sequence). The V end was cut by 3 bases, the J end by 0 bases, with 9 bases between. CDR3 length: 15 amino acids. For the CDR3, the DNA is TGTGCCAGTAGTATTTCCTTGAGCTCCTACAATGAGCAGTTCTTC. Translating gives CASSISLSSYNEQFF.

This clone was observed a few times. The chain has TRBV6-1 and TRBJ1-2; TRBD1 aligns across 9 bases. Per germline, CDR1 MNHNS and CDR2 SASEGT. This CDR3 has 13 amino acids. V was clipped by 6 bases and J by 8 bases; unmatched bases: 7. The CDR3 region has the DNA TGTGCCAGCAGCTGGGACAGGGTGGGCGGCTACACCTTC. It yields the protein CASSWDRVGGYTF.

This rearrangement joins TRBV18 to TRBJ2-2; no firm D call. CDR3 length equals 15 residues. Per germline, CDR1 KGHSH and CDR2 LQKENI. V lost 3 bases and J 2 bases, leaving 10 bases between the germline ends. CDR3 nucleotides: TGTGCCAGCTCACCGAATAGGATCAACACCGGGGAGCTGTTTTTT. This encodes CASSPNRINTGELFF.

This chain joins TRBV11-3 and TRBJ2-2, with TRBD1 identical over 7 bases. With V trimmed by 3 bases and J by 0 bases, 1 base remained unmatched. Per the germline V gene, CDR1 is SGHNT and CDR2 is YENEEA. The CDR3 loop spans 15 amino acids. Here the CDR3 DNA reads TGTGCCAGCAGCTTGGGACAGTCGAACACCGGGGAGCTGTTTTTT. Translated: CASSLGQSNTGELFF.

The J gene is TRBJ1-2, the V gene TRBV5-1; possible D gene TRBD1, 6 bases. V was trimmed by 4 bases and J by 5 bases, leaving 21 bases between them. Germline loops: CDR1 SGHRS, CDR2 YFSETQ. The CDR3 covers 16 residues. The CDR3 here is CASSQDSLPLTYGYTF. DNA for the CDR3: TGCGCCAGCAGCCAGGACAGCCTCCCTTTGACTTATGGCTACACCTTC.

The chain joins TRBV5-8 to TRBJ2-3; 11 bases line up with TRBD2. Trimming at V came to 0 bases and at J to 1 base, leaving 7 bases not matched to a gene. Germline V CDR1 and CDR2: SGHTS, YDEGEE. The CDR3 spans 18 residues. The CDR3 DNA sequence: TGTGCCAGCAGCTTGGGCACTACTAGCGGGGGACGCACAGATACGCAGTATTTT. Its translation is CASSLGTTSGGRTDTQYF.

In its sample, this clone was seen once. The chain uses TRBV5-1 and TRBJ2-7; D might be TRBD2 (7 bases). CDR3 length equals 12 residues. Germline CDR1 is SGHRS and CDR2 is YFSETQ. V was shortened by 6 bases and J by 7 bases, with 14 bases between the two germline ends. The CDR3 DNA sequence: TGCGCCAGCACCCCGGGGAGGGGGGAGCAGTACTTC. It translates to CASTPGRGEQYF.

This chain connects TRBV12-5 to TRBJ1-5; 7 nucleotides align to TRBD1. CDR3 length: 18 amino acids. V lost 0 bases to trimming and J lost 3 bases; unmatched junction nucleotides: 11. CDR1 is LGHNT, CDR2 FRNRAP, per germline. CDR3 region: CASGLVRDRVSFNQPQHF. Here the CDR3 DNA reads TGTGCTAGTGGTTTGGTACGTGACAGGGTCTCATTCAATCAGCCCCAGCATTTT.

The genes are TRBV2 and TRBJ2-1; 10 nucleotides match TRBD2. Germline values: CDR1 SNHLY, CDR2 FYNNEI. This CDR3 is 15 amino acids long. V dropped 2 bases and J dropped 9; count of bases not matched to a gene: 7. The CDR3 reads CASSELGAGGPEQFF. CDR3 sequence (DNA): TGTGCCAGCAGTGAACTGGGAGCGGGGGGGCCTGAGCAGTTCTTC.

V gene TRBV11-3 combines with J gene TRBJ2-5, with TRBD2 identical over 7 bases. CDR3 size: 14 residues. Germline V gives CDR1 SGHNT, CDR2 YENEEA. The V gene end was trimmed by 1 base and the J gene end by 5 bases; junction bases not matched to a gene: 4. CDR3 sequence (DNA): TGTGCCAGCAGCTTAGCGGCGGGGGAGGAGACCCAGTACTTC. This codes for CASSLAAGEETQYF.

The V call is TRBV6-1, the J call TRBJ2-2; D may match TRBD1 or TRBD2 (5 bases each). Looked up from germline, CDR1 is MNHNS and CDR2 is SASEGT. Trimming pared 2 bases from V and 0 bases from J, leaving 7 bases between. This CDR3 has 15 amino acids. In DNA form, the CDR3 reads TGTGCCAGCAGTGAATGGGACCCGAACACCGGGGAGCTGTTTTTT. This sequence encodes CASSEWDPNTGELFF.

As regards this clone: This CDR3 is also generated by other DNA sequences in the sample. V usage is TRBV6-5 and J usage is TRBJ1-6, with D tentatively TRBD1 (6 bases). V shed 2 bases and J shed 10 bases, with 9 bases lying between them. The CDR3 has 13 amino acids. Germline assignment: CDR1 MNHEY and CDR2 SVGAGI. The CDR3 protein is CASSYRGESPLHF. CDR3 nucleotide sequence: TGTGCCAGCAGTTACAGGGGGGAGTCACCCCTCCACTTT.

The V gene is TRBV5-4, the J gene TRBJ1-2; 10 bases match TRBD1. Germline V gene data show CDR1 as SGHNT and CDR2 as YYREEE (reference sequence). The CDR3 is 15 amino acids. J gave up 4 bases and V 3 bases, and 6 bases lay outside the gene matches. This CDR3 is CASSSRDRGLYGYTF. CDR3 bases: TGTGCCAGCAGCTCCCGGGACAGGGGCCTCTATGGCTACACCTTC. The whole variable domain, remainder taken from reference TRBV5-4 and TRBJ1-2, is ETGVTQSPTHLIKTRGQQVTLRCSSQSGHNTVSWYQQALGQGPQFIFQYYREEENGRGNFPPRFSGLQFPNYSSELNVNALELDDSALYLCASSSRDRGLYGYTFGSGTRLTVV.

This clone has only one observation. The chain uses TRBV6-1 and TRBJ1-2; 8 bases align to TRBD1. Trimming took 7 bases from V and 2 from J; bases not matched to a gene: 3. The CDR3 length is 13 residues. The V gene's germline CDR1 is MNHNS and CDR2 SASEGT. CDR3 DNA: TGTGCCAGCACCACAGGGGGAAACTATGGCTACACCTTC. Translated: CASTTGGNYGYTF.

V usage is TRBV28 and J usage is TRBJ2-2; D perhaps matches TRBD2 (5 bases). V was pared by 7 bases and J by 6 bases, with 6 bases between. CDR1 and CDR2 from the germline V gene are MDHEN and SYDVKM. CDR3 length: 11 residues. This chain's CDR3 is CASTEAGELFF. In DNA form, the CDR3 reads TGTGCCAGCACGGAGGCCGGGGAGCTGTTTTTT.

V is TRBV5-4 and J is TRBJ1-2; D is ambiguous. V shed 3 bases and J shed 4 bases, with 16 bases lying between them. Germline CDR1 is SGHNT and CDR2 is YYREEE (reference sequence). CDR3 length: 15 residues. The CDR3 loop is CASSSQLSSSYGYTF. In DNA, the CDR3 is TGTGCCAGCAGCTCCCAATTATCCTCTAGCTATGGCTACACCTTC.

In nucleotides, the CDR3 is TGTGCCAGCAGCAATCGGGGTAATCAGCCCCAGCATTTT. Amino acids: CASSNRGNQPQHF. The chain is built from TRBV7-8 and TRBJ1-5, with D uncertain. Trimming took 5 bases from V and 4 from J, leaving 9 bases between them. Germline CDR1 reads SGHVS; CDR2 reads FQNEAQ. This CDR3 comprises 13 residues.

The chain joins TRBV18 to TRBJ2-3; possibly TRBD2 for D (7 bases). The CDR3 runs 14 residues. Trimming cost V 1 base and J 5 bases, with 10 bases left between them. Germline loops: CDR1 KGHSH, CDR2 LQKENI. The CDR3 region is CASSPRGGQDTQYF. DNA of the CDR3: TGTGCCAGCTCACCACGGGGGGGCCAAGATACGCAGTATTTT.

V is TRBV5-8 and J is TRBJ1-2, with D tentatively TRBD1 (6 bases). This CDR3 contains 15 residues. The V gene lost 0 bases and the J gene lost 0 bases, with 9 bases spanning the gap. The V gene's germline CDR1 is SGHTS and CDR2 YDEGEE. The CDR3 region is CASSLEGGANYGYTF. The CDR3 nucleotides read TGTGCCAGCAGCTTGGAAGGGGGAGCTAACTATGGCTACACCTTC.

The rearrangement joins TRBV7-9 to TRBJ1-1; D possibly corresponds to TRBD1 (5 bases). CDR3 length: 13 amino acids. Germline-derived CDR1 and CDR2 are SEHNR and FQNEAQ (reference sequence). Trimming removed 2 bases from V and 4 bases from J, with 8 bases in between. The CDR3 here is CASSLYGGTEAFF. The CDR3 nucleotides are TGTGCCAGCAGCTTATATGGGGGCACTGAAGCTTTCTTT.

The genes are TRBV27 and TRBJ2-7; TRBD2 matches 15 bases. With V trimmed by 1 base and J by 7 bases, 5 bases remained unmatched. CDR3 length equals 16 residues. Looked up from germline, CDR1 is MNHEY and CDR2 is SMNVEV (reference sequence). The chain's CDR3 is CASSLWTSGGAREQYF. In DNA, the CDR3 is TGTGCCAGCAGTTTATGGACTAGCGGGGGGGCCCGTGAGCAGTACTTC.

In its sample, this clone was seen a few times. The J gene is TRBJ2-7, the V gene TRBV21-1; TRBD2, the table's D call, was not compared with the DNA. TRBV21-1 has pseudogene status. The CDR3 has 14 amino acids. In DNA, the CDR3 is TGTGCCAGCAGCAAATTGTCGTCCTCCTACGAGCAGTACTTC. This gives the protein CASSKLSSSYEQYF.

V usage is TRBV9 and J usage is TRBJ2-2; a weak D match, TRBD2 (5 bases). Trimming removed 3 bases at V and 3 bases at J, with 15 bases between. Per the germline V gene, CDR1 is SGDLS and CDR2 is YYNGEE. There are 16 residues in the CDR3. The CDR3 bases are TGTGCCAGCAGCGAGGACTTCTTAAGGGACACCGGGGAGCTGTTTTTT. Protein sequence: CASSEDFLRDTGELFF.

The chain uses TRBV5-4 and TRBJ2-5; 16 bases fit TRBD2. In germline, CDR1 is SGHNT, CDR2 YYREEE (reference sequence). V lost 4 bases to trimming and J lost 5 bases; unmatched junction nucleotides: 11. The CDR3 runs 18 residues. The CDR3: CASSQPPGLAGGLETQYF. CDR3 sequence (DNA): TGTGCCAGCAGCCAACCACCGGGACTAGCGGGGGGGCTTGAGACCCAGTACTTC.